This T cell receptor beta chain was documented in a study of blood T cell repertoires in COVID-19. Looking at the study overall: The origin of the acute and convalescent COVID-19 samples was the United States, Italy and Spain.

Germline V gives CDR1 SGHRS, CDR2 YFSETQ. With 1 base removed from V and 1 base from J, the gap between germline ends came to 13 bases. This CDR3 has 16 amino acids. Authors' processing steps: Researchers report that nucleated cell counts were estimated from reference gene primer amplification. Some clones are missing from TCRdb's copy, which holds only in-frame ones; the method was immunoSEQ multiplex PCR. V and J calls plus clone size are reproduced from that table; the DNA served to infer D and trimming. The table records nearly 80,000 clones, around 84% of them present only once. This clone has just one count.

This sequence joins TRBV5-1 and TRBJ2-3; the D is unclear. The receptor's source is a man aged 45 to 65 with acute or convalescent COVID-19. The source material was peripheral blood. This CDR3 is CASSLNPTQGTDTQYF. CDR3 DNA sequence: TGCGCCAGCAGCTTGAACCCGACTCAAGGCACAGATACGCAGTATTTT.